Below are 18 T cell receptor beta chains sequenced from a single sample in a study of cytomegalovirus exposure and HLA in healthy donors. Vbeta (60) and Jbeta (13) primers were used in the PCR. Sequencing used immunoSEQ multiplex PCR; TCRdb keeps in-frame clones, though not all of them. This sample has around 140,000 clones, with about 83% found just once. Sequenced material: PBMCs. The receptors stem from a woman younger than 45 in good health and CMV-seronegative.

The genes are TRBV10-3 and TRBJ1-2; 8 bases fit TRBD1. Trimming removed 8 bases from V and 10 bases from J; junction bases left unmatched: 12. The CDR3 length is 13 residues. CDR1 and CDR2 (germline): ENHRY, SYGVKD. This CDR3 is CAIRDRGSMPYTF. CDR3 DNA sequence: TGTGCCATCCGCGACAGGGGATCCATGCCCTACACCTTC.

The chain links TRBV10-3 to TRBJ2-1; 13 nucleotides match TRBD2. This CDR3 is built from 14 residues. From germline, CDR1 is ENHRY and CDR2 SYGVKD. Trimming took 10 bases from V and 5 from J; bases not matched to a gene: 5. DNA of the CDR3: TGTGCCACCCGGGGGACTAGCGGGAACAATGAGCAGTTCTTC. It is translated as CATRGTSGNNEQFF.

The genes are TRBV4-1 and TRBJ2-1, with a possible D match to TRBD1 (5 bases). Germline V CDR1 and CDR2: MGHRA, YSYEKL. The CDR3 is made up of 15 amino acids. V was cut by 0 bases and J by 7 bases, with 13 bases left in between. CDR3 DNA: TGCGCCAGCAGCCAAGACTTGGCCAGGGTAAATGAGCAGTTCTTC. It codes for CASSQDLARVNEQFF.

This clone was seen only a few times. Other DNA sequences in this sample translate to the same CDR3. The chain couples TRBV4-1 to TRBJ2-1; TRBD2 matches 13 bases. CDR1 is MGHRA and CDR2 is YSYEKL in the germline V gene. The CDR3 sequence is 16 residues long. The trim removed 0 bases at V and 7 bases at J, leaving 3 bases unmatched. The CDR3 bases are TGCGCCAGCAGCCAAGATCGACTAGCGGGGGGTAATGAGCAGTTCTTC. It codes for CASSQDRLAGGNEQFF.

The chain has TRBV14 and TRBJ2-5; 7 nucleotides align to TRBD1. V trimming: 4 bases; J trimming: 4 bases; junction bases outside the gene matches: 3. This CDR3 has 13 amino acids. CDR1 and CDR2 from the germline V gene are SGHDN and FVKESK. The CDR3 is CASSLTGAETQYF. The CDR3 DNA follows: TGTGCCAGCAGCCTCACAGGGGCAGAGACCCAGTACTTC.

CDR3 nucleotides: TGTGCCAGCAGTTCACCAAAACAGGGAAATGATCGTGAAGCTTTCTTT. Protein: CASSSPKQGNDREAFF. V is TRBV28 and J is TRBJ1-1; possible D gene TRBD1, 6 bases. This CDR3 region has 16 residues. Germline V gene lookup returns CDR1 MDHEN and CDR2 SYDVKM. V lost 4 bases and J 7 bases, leaving 22 bases between the germline ends.

The V gene is TRBV7-9, the J gene TRBJ2-2, with D uncertain. V dropped 4 bases and J dropped 8 bases, with 5 bases sitting between them. Germline loops: CDR1 SEHNR, CDR2 FQNEAQ (reference sequence). The CDR3 loop spans 11 amino acids. The CDR3 nucleotides are TGTGCCAGCAGCTACGGGGGGGAGCTGTTTTTT. Its protein product is CASSYGGELFF.

The V and J genes are TRBV30 and TRBJ1-2; a weak D match, TRBD1 (5 bases). CDR3 size: 13 residues. Germline V gene lookup returns CDR1 GTSNPN and CDR2 SVGIG (reference sequence). Trimming pared 5 bases from V and 4 bases from J, leaving 14 bases between. CDR3 in amino acids: CAWGPRTPYGYTF. The CDR3 nucleotides read TGTGCCTGGGGCCCCCGGACACCCTATGGCTACACCTTC.

The chain couples TRBV15 to TRBJ2-7; possibly TRBD2 for D (6 bases). The V and J ends lost 4 bases and 4 bases respectively, with 14 bases between them. This CDR3 region has 14 residues. Germline V gene sequence: CDR1 LNHNV, CDR2 YYDKDF (reference sequence). The CDR3 nucleotides read TGTGCCACCAGCACACGGGACTCGAGATACGAGCAGTACTTC. This encodes CATSTRDSRYEQYF.

V gene TRBV7-6 combines with J gene TRBJ2-5; tentatively, D is TRBD2 (5 bases). With 1 base removed from V and 7 bases from J, the gap between germline ends came to 13 bases. Germline assignment: CDR1 SGHVS and CDR2 FNYEAQ. This CDR3 has 14 amino acids. The CDR3 DNA reads as TGTGCCAGCAGCTTAGGATTCCCGAGGGCGACCCAGTACTTC. Translated, it gives CASSLGFPRATQYF.

V is TRBV30 and J is TRBJ1-2, with 8 bases matching TRBD1. CDR3 length: 14 residues. In germline, CDR1 is GTSNPN, CDR2 SVGIG (reference sequence). Losses at the gene ends were 3 bases for V and 6 bases for J; bases not matched to a gene: 9. The CDR3 coding sequence is TGTGCCTGGAGCAAATCGACAGGGGCGGATGGCTACACCTTC. It is translated as CAWSKSTGADGYTF.

This sequence joins TRBV6-6 and TRBJ1-5, with TRBD1 matching 11 bases. In germline, CDR1 is MNHNY, CDR2 SVGAGI (reference sequence). The CDR3 length is 15 residues. The ends lost 6 bases at V and 6 bases at J; junction bases unmatched: 7. Written as DNA, the CDR3 is TGTGCCAGCAGCTTCGGGACAGGGGGGCGTCAGCCCCAGCATTTT. Its protein product is CASSFGTGGRQPQHF.

The V call is TRBV19, the J call TRBJ2-7; 7 nucleotides line up with TRBD1. V shed 11 bases and J 0 bases; nucleotides not matched to a gene: 13. Looked up from germline, CDR1 is LNHDA and CDR2 is SQIVND (reference sequence). The CDR3 has 15 amino acids. CDR3 protein: CASKAETGSSYEQYF. In DNA, the CDR3 is TGTGCCTCCAAGGCCGAGACAGGGAGCTCCTACGAGCAGTACTTC.

The gene calls are TRBV15 and TRBJ2-3, with a weak D call TRBD2 (5 bases). The CDR3 contains 15 residues. The V end lost 8 bases, the J end lost 0 bases, and 15 bases lay between the germline ends. Germline lookup yields CDR1 LNHNV and CDR2 YYDKDF (reference sequence). CDR3 amino acids: CATGPGYTSTDTQYF. DNA for the CDR3: TGTGCCACCGGACCGGGATATACTAGCACAGATACGCAGTATTTT.

This sequence joins TRBV10-1 and TRBJ2-7; perhaps TRBD2 as D (6 bases). CDR3 length: 12 amino acids. CDR1 is WNHNN and CDR2 is SYGVQD in the germline V gene (reference sequence). Here the CDR3 reads CAPGWRGYEQYF. For the CDR3, the DNA is TGCGCGCCAGGGTGGAGGGGCTACGAGCAGTACTTC.

This clone was counted a few times. The chain carries TRBV11-2 and TRBJ2-3; 8 bases line up with TRBD2. V shed 5 bases and J 6 bases; nucleotides not matched to a gene: 10. Germline assignment: CDR1 SGHAT and CDR2 FQNNGV. CDR3 size: 15 residues. Here the CDR3 DNA reads TGTGCCAGCAGCCCCGGGACTAGGTCGGGGGATACGCAGTATTTT. This gives the protein CASSPGTRSGDTQYF.

The chain links TRBV7-2 to TRBJ2-5; TRBD2 might be the D (5 bases). This CDR3 has 17 amino acids. The V gene lost 1 base and the J gene lost 4 bases, with 19 bases spanning the gap. CDR1 is SGHTA, CDR2 FQGNSA, per germline. The CDR3 bases are TGTGCCAGCAGCTTAGTAGAGGGAAGACACCGGGGAGAGACCCAGTACTTC. Translation gives CASSLVEGRHRGETQYF.

V gene TRBV28 combines with J gene TRBJ1-2; 12 bases map to TRBD1. After removal of 5 bases from V and 10 bases from J, the junction contained 11 bases not matched to a gene. CDR1 MDHEN and CDR2 SYDVKM come from the germline V gene. CDR3 size: 15 residues. This CDR3 reads CASSPGGQGATDYTF. In DNA form, the CDR3 reads TGTGCCAGCAGTCCCGGGGGACAGGGGGCTACGGACTACACCTTC.